The text below deals with one TCR beta chain. Its antigen has not been determined. No clone much larger than this one lies a single base away; base qualities are absent. This record comes from a study of shared clonotypes between healthy human individuals (TCRdb year 2020). General notes on the study: Three men and two women, aged 18 to 49 years, made up the cohort. For each donor, CD4 naive and CD4 memory were each run on three plates, CD8 naive on two plates, and CD8 memory on one plate. The study deeply sequenced blood TCR repertoires of about 5 healthy adults to estimate repertoire size and the extent of clonotype sharing between individuals. Libraries were prepared and TCR repertoires were sequenced by different laboratories using diverse techniques, in order to increase sequencing depth and limit assay-specific biases. Per donor, leukapheresis produced somewhere between about 0.9 and 9.5 billion PBMCs. The paper as a whole reports these results and caveats: When several donors were compared, the shared fraction of clonotypes was 5% to 6.5% for naive CD4, about 4% for naive CD8, more than 2% for memory CD4, and 0.35% to 0.5% for memory CD8. Compared with non-shared clonotypes, clonotypes shared by all four sorted-subset donors had higher generation probabilities. Incomplete sequencing was indicated by rarefaction of sorted-subset datasets, despite the large sequencing depth. The genetic and exposure-history diversity represented was limited by the small number of donors. Naive subsets generally had larger estimated clonotype richness than memory subsets. Based on pairwise subsampling, the degree of clonotype sharing among donors was expected to be affected by sequencing depth. Only blood was sampled, and tissue TCR repertoires likely differ from those in blood.

The donors were healthy, HIV-negative adults who had no recently reported acute infections or vaccinations. Every donor was a Caucasian adult residing in Nashville, Tennessee, USA. CD8 memory samples combined magnetically selected CD45RO+ cells with CCR7-negative CD45RA+ effector memory (TemRA) cells. Blood was obtained by leukapheresis, after which PBMCs were separated by Ficoll-Histopaque density gradient centrifugation and cryopreserved in liquid nitrogen vapor phase. Purity and quantity of every magnetically sorted T cell population were checked by analytical flow cytometry. From each sorted fraction, genomic DNA was isolated and quantified by UV absorbance on a Nanodrop 2000c. Using the deep immunoSEQ assay, multiplex PCR amplified TCR CDR3 regions from genomic DNA. Extracted genomic DNA from each cell subset was distributed evenly across all wells of several immunoSEQ 96-well plates, and each plate was treated as a replicate. For sorted subsets, approximately 210 ng of genomic DNA, equivalent to tens of thousands of T cell genomes, went into each replicate PCR. The purified libraries were quantified using a Qubit 3.0 fluorometer, sized with a Bioanalyzer 2100, and then quantified again using the KAPA Library Quantification kit. A separate single-read 150-cycle Illumina NextSeq 550 flow cell was used to sequence each immunoSEQ 96-well plate. From the authors' description of their analysis: The immunoSEQ output contained only junctional sequences without quality scores, so filtering could not match that applied to full-length reads. To assign V/J genes and CDR3, sequences were annotated using PyIR, a Python wrapper for IgBLAST v1.9, with IMGT germline references. Reads were filtered out if the reads had weak V/J assignments (E-value above 1e-6), no CDR3, stop codons, out-of-frame junctions, or ambiguous translated residues. V3J clonotypes were defined by identical inferred V gene, J gene, and CDR3 amino acid sequence. Percentage overlap between repertoires was calculated by dividing the number of shared unique clonotypes by the size of the smaller repertoire. RTK rarefaction, the Chao1 estimator, and Recon v2.1 estimates of unobserved clonotypes were used to assess repertoire richness. OLGA was used to compute generation probabilities for all TCRbeta clonotypes that the gDNA method yielded from several donors. Here the immuneACCESS table is served through TCRdb, limited to in-frame sequences with V and J called. Missing clones are a known gap in these copies; in checked studies unresolved V genes cover under half, and the rest lacks a known reason. V and J calls and clone size are as listed in that table; D and trimming were resolved from the DNA. Across this sample there are 650,000 to 700,000 clones, with about 92% seen only once. In total, the top ten clones hold 34% of the sample.

The source is a man younger than 30 in good health. Some clones in this sample may be carry-over from other donors' samples. The specimen was memory CD8+ T cells from PBMCs. The sample's cell subset or site label is to be understood as: CD45RO+ cells pooled with CCR7-negative TemRA cells.

The DNA reads as follows: TGTGCCAGCAGCTTGGCTCTTGGCGGGACCCAAGAGACCCAGTACTTC. Its protein is CASSLALGGTQETQYF. The chain links TRBV5-6 with TRBJ2-5; TRBD2 is possibly the D segment (6 matching bases). CDR1 and CDR2, looked up from the germline V gene, are SGHDT and YYEEEE. Counted from cysteine to phenylalanine, this CDR3 has 16 amino acids. Only the CDR3 DNA stays, 48 bases, in frame from base 1. Relative to germline, V is 0 bases shorter and J is 1 base shorter, with 13 bases between their ends.